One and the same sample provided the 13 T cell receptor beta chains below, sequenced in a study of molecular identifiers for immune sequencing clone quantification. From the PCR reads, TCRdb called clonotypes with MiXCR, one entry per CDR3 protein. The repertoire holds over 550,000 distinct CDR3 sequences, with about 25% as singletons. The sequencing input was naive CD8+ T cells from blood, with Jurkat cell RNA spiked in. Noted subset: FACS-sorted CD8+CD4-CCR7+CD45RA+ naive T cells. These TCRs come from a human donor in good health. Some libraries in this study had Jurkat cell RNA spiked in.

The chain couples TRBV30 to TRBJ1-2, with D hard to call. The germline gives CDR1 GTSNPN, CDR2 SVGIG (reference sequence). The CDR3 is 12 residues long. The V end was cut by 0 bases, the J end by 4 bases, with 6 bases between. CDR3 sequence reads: CAWSVGAYGYTF. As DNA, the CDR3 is TGTGCCTGGAGTGTAGGAGCCTATGGCTACACCTTC.

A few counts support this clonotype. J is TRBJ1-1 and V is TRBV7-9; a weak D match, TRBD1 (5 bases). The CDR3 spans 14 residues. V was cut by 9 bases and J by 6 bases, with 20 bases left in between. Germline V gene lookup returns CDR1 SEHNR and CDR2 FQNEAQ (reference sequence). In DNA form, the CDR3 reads TGTGCCAGTTGGGGTGGGGCCTCGCGCGCTGAAGCTTTCTTT. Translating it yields CASWGGASRAEAFF.

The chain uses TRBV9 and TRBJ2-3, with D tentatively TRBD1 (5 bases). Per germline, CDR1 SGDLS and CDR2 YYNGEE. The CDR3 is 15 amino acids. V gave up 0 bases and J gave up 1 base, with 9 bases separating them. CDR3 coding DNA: TGTGCCAGCAGCGTAGCTACGACAGGCACAGATACGCAGTATTTT. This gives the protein CASSVATTGTDTQYF.

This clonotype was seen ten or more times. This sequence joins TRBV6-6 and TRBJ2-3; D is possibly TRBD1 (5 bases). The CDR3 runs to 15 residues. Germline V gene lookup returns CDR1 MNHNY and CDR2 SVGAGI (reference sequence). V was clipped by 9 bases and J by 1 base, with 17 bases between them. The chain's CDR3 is CASTETVAGTDTQYF. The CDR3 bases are TGTGCCAGTACCGAGACAGTCGCAGGCACAGATACGCAGTATTTT.

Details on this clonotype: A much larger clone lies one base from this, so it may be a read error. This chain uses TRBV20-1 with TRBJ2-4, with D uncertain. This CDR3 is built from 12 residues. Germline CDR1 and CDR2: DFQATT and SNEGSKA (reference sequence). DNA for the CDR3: TGCAGTGCTGCGGATTATCGGAACACTCAGTACTTC. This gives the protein CSAADYRNTQYF.

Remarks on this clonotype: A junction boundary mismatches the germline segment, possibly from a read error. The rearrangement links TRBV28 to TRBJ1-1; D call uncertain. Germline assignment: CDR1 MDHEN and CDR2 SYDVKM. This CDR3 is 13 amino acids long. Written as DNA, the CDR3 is TGTGCCAGCAGCTTGGACGGAAACACTGAAGATTTCTTT. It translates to CASSLDGNTEDFF.

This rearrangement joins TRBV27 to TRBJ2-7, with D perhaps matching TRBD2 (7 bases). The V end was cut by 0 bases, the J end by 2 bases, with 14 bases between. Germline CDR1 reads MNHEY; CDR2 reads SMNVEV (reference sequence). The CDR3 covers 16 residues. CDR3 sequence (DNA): TGTGCCAGCAGTTTATCGGGGGGGGGCTATACCTACGAGCAGTACTTC. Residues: CASSLSGGGYTYEQYF.

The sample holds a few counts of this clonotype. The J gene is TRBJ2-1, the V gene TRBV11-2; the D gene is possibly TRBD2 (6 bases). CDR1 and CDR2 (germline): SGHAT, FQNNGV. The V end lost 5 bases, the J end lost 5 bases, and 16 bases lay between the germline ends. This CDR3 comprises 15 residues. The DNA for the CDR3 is TGTGCCAGCAGCCGACCGGGACCGGGGGACAATGAGCAGTTCTTC. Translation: CASSRPGPGDNEQFF.

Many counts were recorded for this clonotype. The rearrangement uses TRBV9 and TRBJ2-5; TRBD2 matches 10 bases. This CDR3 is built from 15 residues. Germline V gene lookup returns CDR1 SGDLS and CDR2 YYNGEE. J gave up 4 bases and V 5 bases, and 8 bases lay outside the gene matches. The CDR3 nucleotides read TGTGCCAGCAGTCCCTCTAGCGGGAGTTTAGAGACCCAGTACTTC. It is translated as CASSPSSGSLETQYF.

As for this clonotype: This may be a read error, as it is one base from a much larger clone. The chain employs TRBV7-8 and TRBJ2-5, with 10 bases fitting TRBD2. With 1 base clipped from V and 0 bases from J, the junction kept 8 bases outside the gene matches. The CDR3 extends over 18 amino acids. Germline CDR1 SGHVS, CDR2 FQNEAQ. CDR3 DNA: TGTGCCAGCAGCTTAGGGGCTAGCGGGAGCAAAAACCAAGAGACCCAGTACTTC. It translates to CASSLGASGSKNQETQYF.

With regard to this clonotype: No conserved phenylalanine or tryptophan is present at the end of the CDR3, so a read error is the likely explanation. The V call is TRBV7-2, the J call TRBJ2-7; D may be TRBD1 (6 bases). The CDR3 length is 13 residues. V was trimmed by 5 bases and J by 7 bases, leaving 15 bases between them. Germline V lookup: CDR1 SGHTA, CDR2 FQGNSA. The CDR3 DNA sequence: TGTGCCAGCAGCCTATGGGACACTTTAGAGCAGTACCTC. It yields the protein CASSLWDTLEQYL.

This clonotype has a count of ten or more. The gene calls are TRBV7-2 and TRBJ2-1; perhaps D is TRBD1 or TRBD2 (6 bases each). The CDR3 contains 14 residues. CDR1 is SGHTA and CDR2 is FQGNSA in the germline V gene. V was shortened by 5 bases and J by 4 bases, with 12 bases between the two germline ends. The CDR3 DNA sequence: TGTGCCAGCAGCCAGGGGACTGAGTACAATGAGCAGTTCTTC. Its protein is CASSQGTEYNEQFF.

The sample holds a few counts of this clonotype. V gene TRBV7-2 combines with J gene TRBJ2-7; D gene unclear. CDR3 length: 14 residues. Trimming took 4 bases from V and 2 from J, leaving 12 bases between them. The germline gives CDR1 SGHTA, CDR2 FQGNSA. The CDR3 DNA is TGTGCCAGCAGCTCACCCTCATTAACCTACGAGCAGTACTTC. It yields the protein CASSSPSLTYEQYF.